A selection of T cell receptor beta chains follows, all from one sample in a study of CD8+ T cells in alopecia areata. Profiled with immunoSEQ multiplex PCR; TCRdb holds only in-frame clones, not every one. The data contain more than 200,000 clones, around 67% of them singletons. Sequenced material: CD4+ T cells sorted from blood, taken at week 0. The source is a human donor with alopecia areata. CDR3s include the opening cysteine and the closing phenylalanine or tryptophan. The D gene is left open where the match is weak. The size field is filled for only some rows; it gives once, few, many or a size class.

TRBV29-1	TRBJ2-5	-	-	TGCAGCGTTGGGCAAGAGACCCAGTACTTC	CSVGQETQYF
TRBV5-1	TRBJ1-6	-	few	TGCGCCAGCAGCTTTGATAATTCACCCCTCCACTTT	CASSFDNSPLHF
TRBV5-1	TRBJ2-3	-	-	TGCGCCAGCACCCTCCGACAAGGACCCACAGATACGCAGTATTTT	CASTLRQGPTDTQYF
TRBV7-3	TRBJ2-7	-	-	TGTGCCAGCAGCTTAACTGGTGCCTACGAGCAGTACTTC	CASSLTGAYEQYF
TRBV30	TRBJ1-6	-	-	TGTGCCTGGACAGGAGGCACGAATTCACCCCTCCACTTT	CAWTGGTNSPLHF
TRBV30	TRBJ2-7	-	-	TGTGCCTGGAAAACAGGACAATTCTCCTACGAGCAGTACTTC	CAWKTGQFSYEQYF
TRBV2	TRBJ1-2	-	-	TGTGCCAGCAGTCAAAAGGCCTTC	CASSQKAF
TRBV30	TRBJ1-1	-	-	TGTGCCTGGACTCAGGACACGAACACTGAAGCTTTCTTT	CAWTQDTNTEAFF
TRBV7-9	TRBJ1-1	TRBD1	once	TGTGCCAGCAGCTCCCGACAGGGCACTGAAGCTTTCTTT	CASSSRQGTEAFF
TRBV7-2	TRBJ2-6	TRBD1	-	TGTGCCAGCAGCCTGGACAGGGCCGGGGCCAACGTCCTGACTTTC	CASSLDRAGANVLTF
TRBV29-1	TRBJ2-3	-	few	TGCAGCGTGGCAGGGTCCGTCACAGATACGCAGTATTTT	CSVAGSVTDTQYF
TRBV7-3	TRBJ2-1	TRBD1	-	TGTGCCAGCAGCTTGGGACAGTACAATGAGCAGTTCTTC	CASSLGQYNEQFF
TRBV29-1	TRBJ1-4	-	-	TGCAGCGCCGGGGGAAGTAGGGAAAAACTGTTTTTT	CSAGGSREKLFF
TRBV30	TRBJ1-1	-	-	TGTGCCTGGAGGGCTCCGGCTGAAGCTTTCTTT	CAWRAPAEAFF
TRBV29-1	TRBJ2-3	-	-	TGCAGCGTGGCGGGGAGCACAGATACGCAGTATTTT	CSVAGSTDTQYF
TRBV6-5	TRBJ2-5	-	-	TGTGCCAGCAGTCAGTCCCGAGAGACCCAGTACTTC	CASSQSRETQYF
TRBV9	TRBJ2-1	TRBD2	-	TGTGCCAGCAGCCCCTCTAGCGGGGTCTACAATGAGCAGTTCTTC	CASSPSSGVYNEQFF
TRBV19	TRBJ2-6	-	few	TGTGCCAGTAGGAAGGGTCCTGGGGCCAACGTCCTGACTTTC	CASRKGPGANVLTF
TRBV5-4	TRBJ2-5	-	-	TGTGCCAGCAGCTTGGCTCAAGGGAGGGAGACCCAGTACTTC	CASSLAQGRETQYF
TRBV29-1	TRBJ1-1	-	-	TGCAGCGCCGCCACGCCGGGGGGCACTGAAGCTTTCTTT	CSAATPGGTEAFF
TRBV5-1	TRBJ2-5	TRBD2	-	TGCGCCAGCAGCCCGGGACTAGCGGGGACCCAAGAGACCCAGTACTTC	CASSPGLAGTQETQYF
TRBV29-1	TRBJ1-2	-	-	TGCAGCGTTTTTCAGGACTATGGCTACACCTTC	CSVFQDYGYTF
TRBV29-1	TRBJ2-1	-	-	TGCAGCGTTGAGTATACGGGACCCTACAATGAGCAGTTCTTC	CSVEYTGPYNEQFF
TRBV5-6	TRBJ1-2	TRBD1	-	TGTGCCAGCAGCTCACAGGGGGGGCCCTATGGCTACACCTTC	CASSSQGGPYGYTF
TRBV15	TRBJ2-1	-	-	TGTGCCACCGCAAAGGTTGCACACAATGAGCAGTTCTTC	CATAKVAHNEQFF
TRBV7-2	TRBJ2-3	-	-	TGTGCCAGCAGCCTAAGACATTCCACAGATACGCAGTATTTT	CASSLRHSTDTQYF
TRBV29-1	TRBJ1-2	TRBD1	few	TGCAGCGTTGATCGGACAGGGTACTATGGCTACACCTTC	CSVDRTGYYGYTF
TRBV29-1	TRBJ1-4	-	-	TGCAGCGTTCGGGGTAGTGATGAAAAACTGTTTTTT	CSVRGSDEKLFF
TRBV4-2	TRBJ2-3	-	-	TGTGCCAGCAGCCGTGGCACAGATACGCAGTATTTT	CASSRGTDTQYF
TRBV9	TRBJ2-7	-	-	TGTGCCAGCAGCGTAGCGGCGGGGGCCCCCTACGAGCAGTACTTC	CASSVAAGAPYEQYF
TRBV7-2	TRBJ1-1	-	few	TGTGCCAGCAGCCTTGCCAGGGTGAACACTGAAGCTTTCTTT	CASSLARVNTEAFF
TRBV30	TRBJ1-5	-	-	TGTGCCTGGAGTGATGTCAATAGCAATCAGCCCCAGCATTTT	CAWSDVNSNQPQHF
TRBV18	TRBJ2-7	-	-	TGTGCCAGCTCACCCATATTGGGGGAGCAGTACTTC	CASSPILGEQYF
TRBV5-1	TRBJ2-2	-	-	TGCGCCAGCAGTCGAACCGGTACTTCCAACACCGGGGAGCTGTTTTTT	CASSRTGTSNTGELFF
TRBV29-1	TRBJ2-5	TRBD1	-	TGCAGCCTGGGACAGGAGTACCAAGAGACCCAGTACTTC	CSLGQEYQETQYF
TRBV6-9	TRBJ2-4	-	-	TGTGCCAGCTCGAAGGGGGGCTTAGCCAAAAACATTCAGTACTTC	CASSKGGLAKNIQYF
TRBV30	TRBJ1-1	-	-	TGTGCCTGGATGGAGTGGAGCACTGAAGCTTTCTTT	CAWMEWSTEAFF
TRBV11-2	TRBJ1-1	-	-	TGTGCCAGCAGCCTAGGACTCAACACTGAAGCTTTCTTT	CASSLGLNTEAFF
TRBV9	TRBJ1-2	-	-	TGTGCCAGCAGCACGAGCGATGGCTACACCTTC	CASSTSDGYTF
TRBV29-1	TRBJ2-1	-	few	TGCAGCGGTGAAGGGAATGAGCAGTTCTTC	CSGEGNEQFF
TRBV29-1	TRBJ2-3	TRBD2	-	TGCAGCGCCGAAGGCCTAGCGGGGGGTACAGATACGCAGTATTTT	CSAEGLAGGTDTQYF
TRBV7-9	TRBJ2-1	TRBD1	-	TGTGCCAGCAGCTTTACGACAGGGAATAATGAGCAGTTCTTC	CASSFTTGNNEQFF
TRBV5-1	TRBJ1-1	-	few	TGCGCCAGCAGCTTGAAGGGGCCTACCCTTGAAGCTTTCTTT	CASSLKGPTLEAFF
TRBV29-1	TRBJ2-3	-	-	TGCAGCGCCTCTCTGGCTGCAACAGGTCTACCGGAGTATTTT	CSASLAATGLPEYF
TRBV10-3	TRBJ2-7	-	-	TGTGCCATCAGTGGGGGGCGAAGGGGAGTTTACGAGCAGTACTTC	CAISGGRRGVYEQYF
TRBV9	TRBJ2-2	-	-	TGTGCCAGCACGTTGGTGGGAACGGGCGGGGAGCTGTTTTTT	CASTLVGTGGELFF
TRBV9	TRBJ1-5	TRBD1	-	TGTGCCAGCAGCGAGGGGACAGGTAACCAGCCCCAGCATTTT	CASSEGTGNQPQHF